These 16 T cell receptor beta chains came from one sample sequenced in a study of cytomegalovirus exposure and HLA in healthy donors. Both 60 Vbeta primers and 13 Jbeta primers went into the PCR. The method was immunoSEQ multiplex PCR; TCRdb's version includes in-frame clones alone and lacks a portion of them. The sample has roughly 190,000 clones, roughly 70% seen once. Material for sequencing was PBMCs. These receptor sequences come from a woman between 25 and 40 years old in good health and CMV-seronegative.

This clone showed up just once. The chain couples TRBV7-2 to TRBJ2-2, with TRBD2 as a possible D gene (5 bases). This CDR3 region has 15 residues. Per germline, CDR1 SGHTA and CDR2 FQGNSA. The V and J ends lost 3 bases and 3 bases respectively, with 11 bases between them. CDR3 region: CASSFSAADTGELFF. CDR3 coding DNA: TGTGCCAGCAGCTTTAGCGCGGCCGACACCGGGGAGCTGTTTTTT.

This clone turned up a few times. V usage is TRBV7-6 and J usage is TRBJ2-3; D gene uncertain. The CDR3 totals 17 residues. Trimming took off 2 bases at V and 1 base at J, with 16 bases between the two ends. CDR1 is SGHVS and CDR2 is FNYEAQ in the germline V gene. As DNA, the CDR3 is TGTGCCAGCAGCTTATCAGCGCTGGCCTTCGGCACAGATACGCAGTATTTT. It encodes CASSLSALAFGTDTQYF.

This clone was seen more than once but under ten times. This rearrangement joins TRBV29-1 to TRBJ2-1; 13 bases align to TRBD2. J lost 2 bases, V lost 6 bases, and 4 bases had no gene match. From germline, CDR1 is SQVTM and CDR2 ANQGSEA. The CDR3 is 15 amino acids. CDR3 sequence: CSVRTSGSAYNEQFF. The DNA of the CDR3 is TGCAGCGTCAGGACTAGCGGGAGTGCCTACAATGAGCAGTTCTTC.

The chain employs TRBV5-1 and TRBJ2-3; possible D gene TRBD2, 6 bases. CDR3 size: 16 residues. Germline V gene lookup returns CDR1 SGHRS and CDR2 YFSETQ. V gave up 3 bases and J gave up 2 bases, with 16 bases separating them. The CDR3 region is CASSSAAGPNTDTQYF. Here the CDR3 DNA reads TGCGCCAGCAGCTCCGCGGCGGGACCGAACACAGATACGCAGTATTTT.

The rearrangement links TRBV10-3 to TRBJ1-2; 9 bases agree with TRBD1. V was pared by 4 bases and J by 4 bases, with 16 bases of the junction left unmatched. This CDR3 has 18 residues. Germline-derived CDR1 and CDR2 are ENHRY and SYGVKD. CDR3 nucleotide sequence: TGTGCCATCAGTGGAGAGTCCACCTTTGCGGGACAGGGCTATGGCTACACCTTC. This gives the protein CAISGESTFAGQGYGYTF.

DNA for the CDR3: TGTGCCAGCAGCTTACTGGGGACAGGGGACTTCTACGAGCAGTACTTC. Translating gives CASSLLGTGDFYEQYF. The chain employs TRBV7-6 and TRBJ2-7, with 10 bases matching TRBD1. V shed 2 bases and J 3 bases; nucleotides not matched to a gene: 7. The germline CDR1 and CDR2 sequences are SGHVS and FNYEAQ. The CDR3 runs 16 residues.

V gene TRBV21-1 combines with J gene TRBJ1-2; TRBD1 is the table's D call and was not checked against the DNA. TRBV21-1 is marked as a pseudogene. This CDR3 comprises 14 residues. CDR3 protein: CASSKVAGGKGYTF. In nucleotides, the CDR3 is TGTGCCAGCAGCAAAGTCGCAGGGGGCAAAGGCTACACCTTC.

The J gene is TRBJ2-3, the V gene TRBV5-6, with a tentative D call TRBD2 (5 bases). The CDR3 is 15 residues long. The V gene's germline CDR1 is SGHDT and CDR2 YYEEEE. The V end was cut by 0 bases, the J end by 0 bases, with 8 bases between. The CDR3 spells CASSLDSGSTDTQYF. The CDR3 DNA reads TGTGCCAGCAGCTTGGACAGCGGCAGCACAGATACGCAGTATTTT.

The V and J genes are TRBV11-1 and TRBJ2-1; no clear D gene. The CDR3 has 18 amino acids. Germline V CDR1 and CDR2: SGHAT, FQDESV (reference sequence). The V end lost 6 bases, the J end lost 6 bases, and 27 bases lay between the germline ends. The DNA for the CDR3 is TGTGCCAGCAGTCAACACCCCACCTTTCTCCCCAGGTCCAATGAGCAGTTCTTC. This sequence encodes CASSQHPTFLPRSNEQFF.

The chain carries TRBV5-6 and TRBJ1-2, with 10 bases aligning to TRBD1. Per germline, CDR1 SGHDT and CDR2 YYEEEE. The CDR3 loop spans 15 amino acids. J was trimmed by 6 bases and V by 3 bases; bases with no gene match: 8. The CDR3 DNA reads as TGTGCCAGCAGCTGGGGACAGGGGTGGGCAGATGGCTACACCTTC. It specifies CASSWGQGWADGYTF.

This clone appeared a few times. The chain couples TRBV30 to TRBJ2-7, with 7 nucleotides matching TRBD2. Germline V lookup: CDR1 GTSNPN, CDR2 SVGIG (reference sequence). The CDR3 runs 12 residues. V dropped 3 bases and J dropped 6; count of bases not matched to a gene: 5. DNA of the CDR3: TGTGCCTGGAGGGGGGGGTTGGGCGAGCAGTACTTC. Its protein is CAWRGGLGEQYF.

This rearrangement joins TRBV9 to TRBJ1-1; D might be TRBD1 (5 bases). The CDR3 contains 16 residues. The germline V gene has CDR1 SGDLS and CDR2 YYNGEE. Trimming shortened V by 4 bases and J by 0 bases, and 16 bases separated the two germline ends. CDR3: CASSTPRGGVNTEAFF. The CDR3 nucleotides read TGTGCCAGCAGCACCCCTCGGGGGGGTGTGAACACTGAAGCTTTCTTT.

V is TRBV6-1 and J is TRBJ1-5; the D is unclear. Germline V lookup: CDR1 MNHNS, CDR2 SASEGT. CDR3 length: 15 residues. Trimming removed 5 bases from V and 3 bases from J, with 14 bases in between. CDR3 nucleotides: TGTGCCAGCAGTAGCCACGCGGGATCCAATCAGCCCCAGCATTTT. It encodes CASSSHAGSNQPQHF.

The rearrangement links TRBV6-1 to TRBJ2-7, with D unclear. CDR1 is MNHNS, CDR2 SASEGT, per germline. V lost 6 bases and J lost 3, with 12 bases in between. CDR3 length: 13 amino acids. The CDR3 loop reads CASRWSGGYEQYF. CDR3 bases: TGTGCCAGCAGATGGAGTGGCGGCTACGAGCAGTACTTC.

The rearrangement uses TRBV7-6 and TRBJ2-7; possible D gene TRBD2, 6 bases. The V and J ends lost 1 base and 0 bases respectively, with 16 bases between them. CDR3 length: 17 amino acids. Looked up from germline, CDR1 is SGHVS and CDR2 is FNYEAQ. CDR3 protein: CASSLVSSTSPSYEQYF. The CDR3 region has the DNA TGTGCCAGCAGCTTAGTCTCTAGTACTAGCCCCTCCTACGAGCAGTACTTC.

The rearrangement uses TRBV19 and TRBJ1-1; a possible D gene is TRBD1 (5 bases). Germline V lookup: CDR1 LNHDA, CDR2 SQIVND (reference sequence). The CDR3 extends over 12 amino acids. Trimming took off 6 bases at V and 7 bases at J, with 12 bases between the two ends. This chain's CDR3 is CASRGWGLEAFF. The CDR3 bases are TGTGCCAGTAGAGGGTGGGGACTTGAAGCTTTCTTT. The whole variable domain, remainder taken from reference TRBV19 and TRBJ1-1, is DGGITQSPKYLFRKEGQNVTLSCEQNLNHDAMYWYRQDPGQGLRLIYYSQIVNDFQKGDIAEGYSVSREKKESFPLTVTSAQKNPTAFYLCASRGWGLEAFFGQGTRLTVV.